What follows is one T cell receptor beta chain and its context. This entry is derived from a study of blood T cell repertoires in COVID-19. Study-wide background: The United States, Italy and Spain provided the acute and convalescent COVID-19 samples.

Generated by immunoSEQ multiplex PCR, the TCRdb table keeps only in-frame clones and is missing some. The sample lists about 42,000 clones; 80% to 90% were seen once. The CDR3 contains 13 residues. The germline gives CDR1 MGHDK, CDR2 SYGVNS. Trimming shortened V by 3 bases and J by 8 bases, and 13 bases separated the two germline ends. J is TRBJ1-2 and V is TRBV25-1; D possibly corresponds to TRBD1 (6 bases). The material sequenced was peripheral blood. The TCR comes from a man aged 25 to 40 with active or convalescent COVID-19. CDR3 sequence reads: CASSEVEGHGYTF. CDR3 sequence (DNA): TGTGCCAGCAGTGAGGTTGAGGGACACGGCTACACCTTC.